This record concerns one TCR beta chain sequence. TCR beta CDR3 sequences were amplified from RNA transcripts. When the TCR CDR3 underwent first-round RT-PCR, the HTBI primer set was used. A single record per CDR3 protein comes from TCRdb applying MiXCR to the multiplex PCR reads. The sample consists of a few hundred thousand distinct CDR3 sequences, 13% to 15% of them appearing once. The source of the sample is a study of T cells in Graves' hyperthyroidism and ophthalmopathy. CDR1 and CDR2 from the germline V gene are LNHDA and SQIVND (reference sequence). V gave up 4 bases and J gave up 4 bases; unmatched junction bases: 8. The CDR3 is made up of 15 amino acids.

The chain carries TRBV19 and TRBJ1-2, with 8 bases aligning to TRBD1. This TCR was recovered from a woman in her fifties or sixties with Graves' ophthalmopathy. The sequenced material came from blood. CDR3 sequence (DNA): TGTGCCAGTAGTACCGACAGGGGAGTGAGCTATGGCTACACCTTC. The encoded protein is CASSTDRGVSYGYTF. The whole variable domain, remainder taken from reference TRBV19 and TRBJ1-2, is DGGITQSPKYLFRKEGQNVTLSCEQNLNHDAMYWYRQDPGQGLRLIYYSQIVNDFQKGDIAEGYSVSREKKESFPLTVTSAQKNPTAFYLCASSTDRGVSYGYTFGSGTRLTVV.